This entry lists 4 T cell receptor beta chains sequenced from one sample in a study of control samples from healthy donors and cancer patients. Using immunoSEQ multiplex PCR, the repertoire was profiled, and TCRdb retains in-frame clones only, with some absent. This sample has 80,000 or so clones, with approximately 89% found just once. The sequencing sample was made of blood. These receptor sequences come from a man in his fifties or sixties in good health.

The chain links TRBV12-3 or TRBV12-4 to TRBJ2-7; D tentatively fits TRBD1 or TRBD2 (6 bases each). This CDR3 has 12 residues. Deletions cut 6 bases from V and 4 bases from J, with 10 bases between. Here the CDR3 reads CASRRGGYEQYF. The CDR3 bases are TGTGCCAGCAGGAGAGGGGGGTACGAGCAGTACTTC.

This clone was observed a single time. V gene TRBV30 combines with J gene TRBJ2-5; the match to TRBD2 covers 15 bases. Per germline, CDR1 GTSNPN and CDR2 SVGIG (reference sequence). Losses at the gene ends were 0 bases for V and 5 bases for J; bases not matched to a gene: 7. The CDR3 length is 17 residues. CDR3 residues: CAWSVGLAGGPGETQYF. The DNA for the CDR3 is TGTGCCTGGAGTGTAGGACTAGCGGGGGGGCCGGGGGAGACCCAGTACTTC.

The rearrangement uses TRBV5-4 and TRBJ1-2; D is unresolved. This CDR3 spans 14 amino acids. The V end lost 0 bases, the J end lost 3 bases, and 9 bases lay between the germline ends. Germline values: CDR1 SGHNT, CDR2 YYREEE (reference sequence). The CDR3 region has the DNA TGTGCCAGCAGCTTGGACAGCCGATACTATGGCTACACCTTC. It is translated as CASSLDSRYYGYTF. The whole variable domain, remainder taken from reference TRBV5-4 and TRBJ1-2, is ETGVTQSPTHLIKTRGQQVTLRCSSQSGHNTVSWYQQALGQGPQFIFQYYREEENGRGNFPPRFSGLQFPNYSSELNVNALELDDSALYLCASSLDSRYYGYTFGSGTRLTVV.

This chain links TRBV6-5 with TRBJ1-6, with a possible D match to TRBD1 (5 bases). The germline V gene has CDR1 MNHEY and CDR2 SVGAGI. Trimming cost V 7 bases and J 6 bases, with 16 bases left between them. The CDR3 consists of 15 residues. Written as DNA, the CDR3 is TGTGCCAGCACGCGCCAGGACACTCTTAATTCACCCCTCCACTTT. This encodes CASTRQDTLNSPLHF.